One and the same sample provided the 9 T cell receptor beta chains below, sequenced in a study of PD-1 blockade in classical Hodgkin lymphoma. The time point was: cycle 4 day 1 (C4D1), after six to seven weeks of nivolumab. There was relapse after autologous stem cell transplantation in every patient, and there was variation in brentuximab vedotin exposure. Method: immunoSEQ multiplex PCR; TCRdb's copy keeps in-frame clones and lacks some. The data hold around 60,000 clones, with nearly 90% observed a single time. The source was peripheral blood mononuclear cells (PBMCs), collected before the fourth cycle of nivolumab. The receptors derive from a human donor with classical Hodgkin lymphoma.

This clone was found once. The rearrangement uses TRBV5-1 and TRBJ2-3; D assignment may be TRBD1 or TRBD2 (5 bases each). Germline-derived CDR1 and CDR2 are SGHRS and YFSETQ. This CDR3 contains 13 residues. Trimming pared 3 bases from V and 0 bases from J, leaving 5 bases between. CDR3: CASSWDSTDTQYF. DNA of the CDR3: TGCGCCAGCAGCTGGGACAGCACAGATACGCAGTATTTT.

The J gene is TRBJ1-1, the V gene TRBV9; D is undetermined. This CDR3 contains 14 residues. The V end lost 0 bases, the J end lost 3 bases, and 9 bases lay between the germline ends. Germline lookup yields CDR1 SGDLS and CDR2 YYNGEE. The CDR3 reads CASSVVLRYTEAFF. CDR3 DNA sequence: TGTGCCAGCAGCGTAGTCCTGAGATACACTGAAGCTTTCTTT. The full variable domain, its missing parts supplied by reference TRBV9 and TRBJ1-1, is DSGVTQTPKHLITATGQRVTLRCSPRSGDLSVYWYQQSLDQGLQFLIQYYNGEERAKGNILERFSAQQFPDLHSELNLSSLELGDSALYFCASSVVLRYTEAFFGQGTRLTVV.

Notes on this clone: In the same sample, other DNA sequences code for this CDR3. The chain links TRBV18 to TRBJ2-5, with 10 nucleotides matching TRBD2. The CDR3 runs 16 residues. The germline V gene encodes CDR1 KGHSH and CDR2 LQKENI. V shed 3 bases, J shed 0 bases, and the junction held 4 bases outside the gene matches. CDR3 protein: CASSPLLAGYQETQYF. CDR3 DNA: TGTGCCAGCTCACCGTTACTAGCGGGGTACCAAGAGACCCAGTACTTC.

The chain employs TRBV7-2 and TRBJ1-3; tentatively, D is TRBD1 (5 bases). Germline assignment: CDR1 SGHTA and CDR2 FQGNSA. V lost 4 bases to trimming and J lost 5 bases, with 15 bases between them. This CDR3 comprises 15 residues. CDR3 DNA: TGTGCCAGCAGCTCCTCGACAGAGAATAGAAACACCATATATTTT. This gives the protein CASSSSTENRNTIYF.

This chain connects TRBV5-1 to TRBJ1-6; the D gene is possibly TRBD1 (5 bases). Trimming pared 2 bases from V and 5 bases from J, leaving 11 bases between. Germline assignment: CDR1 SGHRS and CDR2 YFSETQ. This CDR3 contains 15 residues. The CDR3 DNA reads TGCGCCAGCAGCTTAATAGACAGAAATAATTCACCCCTCCACTTT. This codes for CASSLIDRNNSPLHF.

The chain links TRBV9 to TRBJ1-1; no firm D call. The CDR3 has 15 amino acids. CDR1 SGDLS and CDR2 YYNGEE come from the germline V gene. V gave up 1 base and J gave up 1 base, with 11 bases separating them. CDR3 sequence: CASSVSPVPNTEAFF. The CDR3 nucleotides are TGTGCCAGCAGCGTATCCCCGGTCCCGAACACTGAAGCTTTCTTT.

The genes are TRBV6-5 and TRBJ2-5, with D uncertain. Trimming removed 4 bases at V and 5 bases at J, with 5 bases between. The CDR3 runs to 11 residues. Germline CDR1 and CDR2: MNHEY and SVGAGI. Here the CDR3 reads CASSFGETQYF. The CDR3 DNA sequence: TGTGCCAGCAGTTTCGGGGAGACCCAGTACTTC.

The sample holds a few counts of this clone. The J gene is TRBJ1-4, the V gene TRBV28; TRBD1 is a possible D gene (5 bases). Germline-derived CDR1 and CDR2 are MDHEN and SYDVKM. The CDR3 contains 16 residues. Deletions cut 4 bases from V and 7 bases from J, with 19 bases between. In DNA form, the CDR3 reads TGTGCCAGCAGTTCGCCCGGGGCCCTAAAAGGTGAAAAACTGTTTTTT. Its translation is CASSSPGALKGEKLFF.

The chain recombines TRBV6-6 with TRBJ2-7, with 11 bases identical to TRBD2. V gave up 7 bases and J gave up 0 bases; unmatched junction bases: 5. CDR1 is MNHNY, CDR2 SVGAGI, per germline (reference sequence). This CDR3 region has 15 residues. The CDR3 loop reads CASTGTSGTSYEQYF. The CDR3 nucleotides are TGTGCCAGCACCGGGACTAGCGGTACCTCCTACGAGCAGTACTTC.